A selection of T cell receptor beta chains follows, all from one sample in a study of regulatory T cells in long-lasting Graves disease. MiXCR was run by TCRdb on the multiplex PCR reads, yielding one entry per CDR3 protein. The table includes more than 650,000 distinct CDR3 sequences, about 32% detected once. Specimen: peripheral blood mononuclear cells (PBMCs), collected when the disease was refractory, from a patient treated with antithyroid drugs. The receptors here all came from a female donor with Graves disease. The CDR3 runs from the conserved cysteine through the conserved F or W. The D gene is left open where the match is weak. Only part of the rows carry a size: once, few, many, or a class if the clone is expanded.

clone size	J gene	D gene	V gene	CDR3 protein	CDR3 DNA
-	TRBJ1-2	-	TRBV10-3	CAISESVGYGYTF	TGTGCCATCAGTGAGTCCGTGGGCTATGGCTACACCTTC
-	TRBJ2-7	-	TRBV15	CATSRAGPAPHEQYF	TGTGCCACCAGCAGAGCGGGACCCGCGCCCCACGAGCAGTACTTC
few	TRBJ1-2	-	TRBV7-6	CASSRVLGGGYTF	TGTGCCAGCAGCCGAGTGCTAGGCGGGGGCTACACCTTC
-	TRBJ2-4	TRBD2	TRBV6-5	CASSYEVAGAKNIQYF	TGTGCCAGCAGTTATGAGGTAGCGGGAGCCAAAAACATTCAGTACTTC
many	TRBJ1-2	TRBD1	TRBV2	CASNRGGSFYGYTF	TGTGCCAGCAACAGGGGAGGGTCTTTTTACGGCTACACCTTC
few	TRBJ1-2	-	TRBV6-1	CASSSGPSLLYGYTF	TGTGCCAGCAGCTCGGGACCGAGCCTACTCTATGGCTACACCTTC
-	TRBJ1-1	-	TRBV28	CASSLVDSMNTEAFF	TGTGCCAGCAGCTTGGTCGACAGCATGAACACTGAAGCTTTCTTT
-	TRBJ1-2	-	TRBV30	CVWRLRHRANYGYTF	TGTGTCTGGAGGCTGCGGCACCGGGCTAACTATGGCTACACCTTC
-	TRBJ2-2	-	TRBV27	CASSPEAGELFF	TGTGCCAGCAGCCCAGAAGCCGGGGAGCTGTTTTTT
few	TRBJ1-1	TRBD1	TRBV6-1	CAGSRQGMNTEAFF	TGTGCCGGCTCGCGACAGGGGATGAACACTGAAGCTTTCTTT
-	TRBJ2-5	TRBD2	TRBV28	CASSLWGGMETQYF	TGTGCCAGCAGTCTATGGGGGGGAATGGAGACCCAGTACTTC
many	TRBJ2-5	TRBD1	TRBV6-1	CAYRTGQGVWETQYF	TGTGCTTACCGAACAGGACAGGGGGTTTGGGAGACCCAGTACTTC
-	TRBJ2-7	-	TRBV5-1	CASSSGTLAYEQYF	TGCGCCAGCAGCTCCGGGACACTGGCCTACGAGCAGTACTTC
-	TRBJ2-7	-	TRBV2	CASTRGSYEQYF	TGTGCCAGCACCCGTGGTTCGTACGAGCAGTACTTC
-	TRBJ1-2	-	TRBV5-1	CASRGVDAYGYTF	TGCGCCAGCCGCGGGGTCGACGCCTATGGCTACACCTTC
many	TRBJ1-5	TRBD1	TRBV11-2	CASSPKTGSPQHF	TGTGCCAGCAGCCCGAAGACAGGGTCGCCCCAGCATTTT
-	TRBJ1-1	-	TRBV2	CASSGRVQNTEAFF	TGTGCCAGCAGTGGGAGGGTCCAGAACACTGAAGCTTTCTTT
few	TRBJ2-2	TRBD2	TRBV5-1	CASSATSGATNTGELFF	TGCGCCAGCAGCGCGACTAGCGGGGCTACGAACACCGGGGAGCTGTTTTTT
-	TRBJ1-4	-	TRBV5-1	CASSAWTATATNEKLFF	TGTGCCAGCAGCGCCTGGACAGCCACTGCAACTAATGAAAAACTGTTTTTT
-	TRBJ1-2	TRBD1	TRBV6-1	CASKDRVGGYTF	TGTGCCAGCAAGGACAGGGTCGGCGGCTACACCTTC
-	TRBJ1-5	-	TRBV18	CASSQGITGQPQHF	TGTGCCAGCTCACAGGGGATTACCGGTCAGCCCCAGCATTTT
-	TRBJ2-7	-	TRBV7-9	CASSFPGRLTWEQYF	TGTGCCAGCAGCTTTCCGGGGCGACTTACGTGGGAGCAGTACTTC
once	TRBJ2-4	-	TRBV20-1	CSARPRGGGNIQYF	TGCAGTGCTAGACCGAGGGGGGGAGGAAACATTCAGTACTTC
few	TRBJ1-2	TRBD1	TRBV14	CASSRAGTAGYTF	TGTGCCAGCAGCCGCGCCGGGACAGCTGGCTACACCTTC
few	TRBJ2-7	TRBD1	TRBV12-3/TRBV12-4	CASSSTDRGYEQYF	TGTGCCAGCAGCTCCACAGACAGGGGCTACGAGCAGTACTTC
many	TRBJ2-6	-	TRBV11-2	CASSEQSSGANVLTF	TGTGCCAGCAGCGAACAGAGCTCTGGGGCCAACGTCCTGACTTTC
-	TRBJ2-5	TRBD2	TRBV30	CAWSVGSGRSWSGETQYF	TGTGCCTGGAGTGTCGGTAGCGGGAGAAGTTGGTCTGGAGAGACCCAGTACTTC
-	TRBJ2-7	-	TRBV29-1	CSAQGPSSYEQYF	TGCAGCGCCCAGGGACCTTCTTCCTACGAGCAGTACTTC
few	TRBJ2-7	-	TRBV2	CAITDGTYEQYF	TGTGCCATTACGGACGGGACCTACGAGCAGTACTTC
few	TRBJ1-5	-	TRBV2	CASSEAGQAQPQHF	TGTGCCAGCAGTGAAGCGGGGCAGGCTCAGCCCCAGCATTTT
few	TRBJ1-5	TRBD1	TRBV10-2	CASSENRGVGQPQHF	TGCGCCAGCAGTGAGAACAGGGGGGTGGGTCAGCCCCAGCATTTT
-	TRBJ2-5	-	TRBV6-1	CASRGTLKQETQYF	TGTGCCAGCAGGGGAACGCTAAAGCAAGAGACCCAGTACTTC
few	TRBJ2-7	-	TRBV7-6	CASSLGRLSSDEQYF	TGTGCCAGCAGCTTAGGACGACTGTCCTCGGACGAGCAGTACTTC
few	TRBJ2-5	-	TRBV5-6	CASSLVFMETQYF	TGTGCCAGCAGCTTGGTTTTTATGGAGACCCAGTACTTC
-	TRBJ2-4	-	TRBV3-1	CASSQEGPDRRVAKNIQYF	TGTGCCAGCAGCCAAGAGGGACCGGACAGGAGGGTAGCCAAAAACATTCAGTACTTC
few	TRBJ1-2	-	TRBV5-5	CASGHSGSLYGYTF	TGTGCCAGCGGCCACTCCGGGAGCCTCTATGGCTACACCTTC
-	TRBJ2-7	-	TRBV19	CASSIGRRWSYEQYF	TGTGCCAGTAGTATAGGGCGACGTTGGTCCTACGAGCAGTACTTC
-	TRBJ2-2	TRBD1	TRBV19	CASSAGQGNTGELFF	TGTGCCAGTAGTGCGGGACAGGGGAACACCGGGGAGCTGTTTTTT
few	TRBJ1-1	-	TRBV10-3	CAISEYRQKNTEAFF	TGTGCCATCAGTGAGTATAGGCAGAAGAACACTGAAGCTTTCTTT
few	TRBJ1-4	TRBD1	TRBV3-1	CASSQGLGQGTEKLFF	TGTGCCAGCAGCCAAGGATTGGGACAGGGTACTGAAAAACTGTTTTTT
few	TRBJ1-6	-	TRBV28	CASRGAQGGNSPLHF	TGTGCCAGCCGCGGGGCACAGGGAGGTAATTCACCCCTCCACTTT
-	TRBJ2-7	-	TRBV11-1	CASSSRPATSYEQYF	TGTGCCAGCAGCTCAAGACCGGCTACTAGTTACGAGCAGTACTTC
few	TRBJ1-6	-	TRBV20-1	CSARDRVSGANSPLHF	TGCAGTGCTAGAGATCGGGTCAGCGGAGCTAATTCACCCCTCCACTTT
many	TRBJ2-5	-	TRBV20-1	CSALLRETQYF	TGCAGTGCTCTACTTCGGGAGACCCAGTACTTC
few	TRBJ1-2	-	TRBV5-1	CASSSGTSLGYGYTF	TGCGCCAGCAGCTCAGGGACATCGCTGGGCTATGGCTACACCTTC